The 31 T cell receptor beta chains listed next were all sequenced from one sample in a study of T cells in Graves' hyperthyroidism and ophthalmopathy. Using RNA transcripts as the source, TCR beta CDR3 regions were amplified. Initially, a first-round RT-PCR of the TCR CDR3 employed the HTBI primer set. TCRdb fed the multiplex PCR reads into MiXCR, producing one record per CDR3 protein. The sample contains fewer than 350,000 distinct CDR3 sequences, 15% to 20% of which appear only once. The specimen sequenced was blood. These receptors were taken from a woman between 35 and 50 years old with Graves' ophthalmopathy.

In its sample, this clonotype was seen many times. The chain links TRBV27 to TRBJ2-7, with TRBD2 as a possible D gene (6 bases). Germline V gene data show CDR1 as MNHEY and CDR2 as SMNVEV (reference sequence). Trimming removed 5 bases at V and 3 bases at J, with 11 bases between. The CDR3 contains 13 residues. CDR3: CASSTGEDYEQYF. DNA for the CDR3: TGTGCCAGCAGTACGGGAGAGGACTACGAGCAGTACTTC.

This chain connects TRBV5-5 to TRBJ2-5, with D possibly TRBD1 on 5 matching bases. CDR1 is SGHKS and CDR2 is YYEKEE in the germline V gene (reference sequence). The length of the CDR3 is 13 residues. Trimming removed 5 bases from V and 4 bases from J, with 12 bases in between. The CDR3 sequence is CASSSRVRETQYF. The CDR3 DNA follows: TGTGCCAGCAGTAGCAGGGTCCGAGAGACCCAGTACTTC.

This clonotype was detected many times. The junction does not match germline at one end; this may be a read error. The J gene is TRBJ2-7, the V gene TRBV24-1, with D perhaps being TRBD1 or TRBD2 (5 bases each). CDR1 and CDR2 from the germline V gene are KGHDR and SFDVKD. CDR3 length equals 13 residues. CDR3 in DNA: TGTGCCACCAGCGATTACGGGACGGGCGAGCAGTACTTC. Its protein is CATSDYGTGEQYF.

This clonotype was recorded many times. This chain links TRBV7-9 with TRBJ2-7; possible D gene TRBD1, 6 bases. V lost 3 bases to trimming and J lost 5 bases, with 8 bases between them. Per the germline V gene, CDR1 is SEHNR and CDR2 is FQNEAQ (reference sequence). The CDR3 extends over 12 amino acids. The CDR3 is CASSLRTDEQYF. CDR3 in DNA: TGTGCCAGCAGCTTGAGGACAGACGAGCAGTACTTC.

The rearrangement uses TRBV6-1 and TRBJ1-2; TRBD1 aligns across 9 bases. The germline V gene encodes CDR1 MNHNS and CDR2 SASEGT. J gave up 8 bases and V 10 bases, and 2 bases lay outside the gene matches. CDR3 length: 10 amino acids. DNA for the CDR3: TGTGCCATCGGGACAGGGGGCTACACCTTC. Translated, it gives CAIGTGGYTF.

This clonotype has just a few counts. J is TRBJ2-7 and V is TRBV19; the D gene is possibly TRBD2 (5 bases). Per the germline V gene, CDR1 is LNHDA and CDR2 is SQIVND (reference sequence). Deletions cut 7 bases from V and 0 bases from J, with 10 bases between. This CDR3 has 13 amino acids. CDR3 loop: CASTKRNSYEQYF. CDR3 bases: TGTGCCAGTACCAAGCGGAACTCCTACGAGCAGTACTTC.

This clonotype has a count of ten or more. The chain has TRBV12-3 or TRBV12-4 and TRBJ1-2; 7 nucleotides match TRBD1. Unmatched junction bases numbered 13, after V lost 6 bases and J lost 6 bases. The CDR3 sequence is 15 residues long. CDR3 region: CASSLTGQHVNGYTF. In nucleotides, the CDR3 is TGTGCCAGCAGCTTAACGGGACAGCACGTCAATGGCTACACCTTC.

The chain links TRBV19 to TRBJ2-6; 10 bases align to TRBD1. This CDR3 contains 17 residues. Per germline, CDR1 LNHDA and CDR2 SQIVND (reference sequence). The junction had 6 bases not matched to a gene; V was cut back by 7 bases and J by 0 bases. CDR3 in amino acids: CASKWDRGPSGANVLTF. CDR3 DNA sequence: TGTGCCAGTAAGTGGGACAGGGGTCCCTCTGGGGCCAACGTCCTGACTTTC.

This clonotype was seen many times. The CDR3, as DNA: TGTGCCAGCAGCTTAAACGGCAGGGGAAACACCATATATTTT. It encodes CASSLNGRGNTIYF. V is TRBV7-2 and J is TRBJ1-3; D not certain. This CDR3 is built from 14 residues. CDR1 is SGHTA, CDR2 FQGNSA, per germline. Trimming removed 2 bases from V and 4 bases from J, with 9 bases in between.

The sample holds many counts of this clonotype. The CDR3 sequence is CASSSTSGKNTQYF. The CDR3 nucleotides read TGTGCCAGCAGTTCGACTAGCGGGAAAAATACGCAGTATTTT. The rearrangement uses TRBV12-3 or TRBV12-4 and TRBJ2-3; 11 positions match TRBD2. The CDR3 sequence is 14 residues long. With 4 bases clipped from V and 7 bases from J, the junction kept 4 bases outside the gene matches.

This clonotype came up many times. This rearrangement joins TRBV27 to TRBJ2-7; tentatively, D is TRBD1 (6 bases). The CDR3 is made up of 14 amino acids. Between the trimmed V and J ends, which lost 5 bases and 3 bases, there was a span of 14 bases. The germline V gene has CDR1 MNHEY and CDR2 SMNVEV (reference sequence). The CDR3 loop reads CASSPGDTYYEQYF. As DNA, the CDR3 is TGTGCCAGCAGTCCAGGGGACACCTACTACGAGCAGTACTTC.

The V and J genes are TRBV6-1 and TRBJ1-1, with D maybe TRBD1 (6 bases). This CDR3 contains 13 residues. Germline assignment: CDR1 MNHNS and CDR2 SASEGT. With 8 bases removed from V and 5 bases from J, the gap between germline ends came to 15 bases. CDR3 amino acids: CASGGHAQTEAFF. DNA for the CDR3: TGTGCCAGCGGGGGACACGCACAGACTGAAGCTTTCTTT.

This clonotype was counted ten times or more. The rearrangement uses TRBV20-1 and TRBJ2-3; D gene ambiguous. This CDR3 has 13 residues. V dropped 2 bases and J dropped 2 bases, with 8 bases sitting between them. Germline CDR1 is DFQATT and CDR2 is SNEGSKA (reference sequence). The CDR3 DNA sequence: TGCAGTGCTAGAAGCCAAGCCACAGATACGCAGTATTTT. Its protein product is CSARSQATDTQYF.

This rearrangement joins TRBV6-1 to TRBJ1-2; D unresolved. In germline, CDR1 is MNHNS, CDR2 SASEGT. The germline V and J ends were trimmed by 6 bases and 8 bases, with 13 bases remaining between them. The CDR3 contains 12 residues. CDR3 region: CASRSRPDGYTF. Here the CDR3 DNA reads TGTGCCAGCAGATCCAGGCCTGACGGCTACACCTTC.

This clonotype was found many times. The chain links TRBV30 to TRBJ2-7; D possibly corresponds to TRBD2 (7 bases). Germline V gene data show CDR1 as GTSNPN and CDR2 as SVGIG (reference sequence). Between the trimmed V and J ends, which lost 7 bases and 7 bases, there was a span of 20 bases. The CDR3 sequence is 13 residues long. The CDR3 DNA sequence: TGTGCCTCCAGGAGGGGGGGGTTCGAGGAGCAGTACTTC. As protein: CASRRGGFEEQYF.

This clonotype has at least ten counts. The gene calls are TRBV15 and TRBJ2-6, with D perhaps TRBD2 (6 bases). V shed 8 bases and J shed 1 base, with 12 bases lying between them. Germline V gene lookup returns CDR1 LNHNV and CDR2 YYDKDF (reference sequence). CDR3 length: 15 amino acids. CDR3 sequence reads: CATAIGRSGANVLTF. The CDR3, as DNA: TGTGCCACCGCTATAGGGAGGTCTGGGGCCAACGTCCTGACTTTC.

This CDR3 is CASRGYGEIQYF. Written as DNA, the CDR3 is TGTGCCAGCAGGGGATACGGCGAAATTCAGTACTTC. J is TRBJ2-4 and V is TRBV28; unclear D gene. V was cut by 6 bases and J by 10 bases, with 13 bases left in between. The CDR3 is made up of 12 amino acids. From germline, CDR1 is MDHEN and CDR2 SYDVKM.

This clonotype was found once. The chain carries TRBV15 and TRBJ2-5; D remains ambiguous. The CDR3 runs to 13 residues. From germline, CDR1 is LNHNV and CDR2 YYDKDF (reference sequence). The ends were cut back, 1 base at V and 2 bases at J, with 5 bases in the middle. CDR3 protein: CATSRGAQETQYF. The CDR3 DNA sequence: TGTGCCACCAGCAGAGGAGCACAAGAGACCCAGTACTTC.

This clonotype showed up many times. The V call is TRBV6-5, the J call TRBJ1-5, with D unresolved. V lost 4 bases and J lost 2, with 9 bases in between. The CDR3 covers 14 residues. CDR1 and CDR2 from the germline V gene are MNHEY and SVGAGI. Written as DNA, the CDR3 is TGTGCCAGCAGTTTCCCGGGTGGCAATCAGCCCCAGCATTTT. It encodes CASSFPGGNQPQHF.

This clonotype was counted only a few times. The rearrangement links TRBV4-1 to TRBJ1-1; possibly TRBD1 for D (5 bases). CDR3 length: 15 amino acids. The V end was cut by 1 base, the J end by 5 bases, with 14 bases between. The germline gives CDR1 MGHRA, CDR2 YSYEKL. This CDR3 reads CASSQAWGGGTEAFF. As DNA, the CDR3 is TGCGCCAGCAGCCAAGCTTGGGGCGGTGGGACTGAAGCTTTCTTT.

This clonotype was observed at least ten times. This may arise from a read error, as a much more abundant clone is one base away. J is TRBJ1-3 and V is TRBV14, with D unclear. CDR3 size: 16 residues. Germline CDR1 is SGHDN and CDR2 is FVKESK. CDR3 loop: CASGHYFSSSGNTIYF. The CDR3, as DNA: TGTGCCAGCGGCCACTACTTCAGTAGCTCTGGAAACACCATATATTTT.

The sample holds many counts of this clonotype. As DNA, the CDR3 is TGCGCCAGCAGGTCCAACTCACCGGGACAGATTAACTATGGCTACACCTTC. This gives the protein CASRSNSPGQINYGYTF. The chain uses TRBV5-1 and TRBJ1-2; TRBD1 matches 7 bases. Losses at the gene ends were 5 bases for V and 1 base for J; bases not matched to a gene: 14. The CDR3 contains 17 residues. Germline V CDR1 and CDR2: SGHRS, YFSETQ.

The chain uses TRBV20-1 and TRBJ2-5, with 7 bases fitting TRBD1. This CDR3 region has 13 residues. The germline gives CDR1 DFQATT, CDR2 SNEGSKA (reference sequence). V gave up 4 bases and J gave up 1 base; unmatched junction bases: 3. CDR3 residues: CSATRDSQETQYF. The CDR3 DNA reads TGCAGTGCTACGAGGGACAGCCAAGAGACCCAGTACTTC.

This clonotype has ten or more counts. V and J are TRBV12-3 or TRBV12-4 and TRBJ2-5; unclear D gene. Trimming took 4 bases from V and 2 from J, leaving 5 bases between them. The CDR3 contains 12 residues. CDR3 sequence reads: CASSWQQETQYF. CDR3 bases: TGTGCCAGCAGTTGGCAGCAAGAGACCCAGTACTTC.

This clonotype was seen repeatedly, ten times or more. The chain links TRBV29-1 to TRBJ2-7; TRBD1 is a possible D gene (6 bases). V was pared by 5 bases and J by 4 bases, with 15 bases between. Germline V gives CDR1 SQVTM, CDR2 ANQGSEA. The CDR3 runs to 13 residues. The CDR3 protein is CSVRMSGVYEQYF. CDR3 in DNA: TGCAGCGTTCGAATGTCAGGGGTTTACGAGCAGTACTTC.

At least ten counts were recorded for this clonotype. This chain links TRBV2 with TRBJ2-3, with 13 bases identical to TRBD2. This CDR3 is 17 amino acids long. V lost 5 bases and J lost 4; bases outside the gene matches: 9. CDR1 and CDR2 from the germline V gene are SNHLY and FYNNEI. The CDR3: CASSLWTSGSASDTQYF. Here the CDR3 DNA reads TGTGCCAGCAGTCTCTGGACTAGCGGGAGTGCCTCAGATACGCAGTATTTT.

This clonotype was seen at least ten times. The chain carries TRBV28 and TRBJ2-4; TRBD1 matches at 10 bases. CDR1 MDHEN and CDR2 SYDVKM come from the germline V gene. The CDR3 covers 16 residues. The ends lost 4 bases at V and 1 base at J; junction bases unmatched: 4. In nucleotides, the CDR3 is TGTGCCAGCAGTTCCCCGGGACAGGGGGCCAAAAACATTCAGTACTTC. Protein: CASSSPGQGAKNIQYF.

In its sample, this clonotype was seen many times. A much bigger clone sits one base away, suggesting this may be a read error. The chain uses TRBV6-1 and TRBJ1-1; 7 positions agree with TRBD1. Per the germline V gene, CDR1 is MNHNS and CDR2 is SASEGT. This CDR3 spans 15 amino acids. After removal of 4 bases from V and 5 bases from J, the junction contained 10 bases not matched to a gene. The CDR3: CASSVRGDRVTEAFF. The CDR3 DNA sequence: TGTGCCAGCAGTGTAAGGGGAGACAGGGTTACTGAAGCTTTCTTT.

The V call is TRBV6-5, the J call TRBJ2-5; 10 bases are a match to TRBD2. The CDR3 sequence is 17 residues long. The germline V gene has CDR1 MNHEY and CDR2 SVGAGI. V was clipped by 3 bases and J by 5 bases; unmatched bases: 12. Written as DNA, the CDR3 is TGTGCCAGCAGTTATGGTCCGGGACTAGCGTATGGGGAGACCCAGTACTTC. This sequence encodes CASSYGPGLAYGETQYF.

This clonotype has at least ten counts. The V and J genes are TRBV11-2 and TRBJ2-7; D call uncertain. Trimming pared 7 bases from V and 4 bases from J, leaving 20 bases between. Germline-derived CDR1 and CDR2 are SGHAT and FQNNGV. The CDR3 contains 15 residues. The CDR3 loop reads CASTPTKGLGYEQYF. The CDR3 region has the DNA TGTGCCAGCACCCCCACCAAGGGTTTAGGGTACGAGCAGTACTTC.

This clonotype was counted between two and nine times. This may be a read error: a much more frequent sequence differs by one nucleotide. V and J are TRBV18 and TRBJ2-5, with D possibly matching TRBD1 (6 bases). The CDR3 is 16 residues long. The germline CDR1 and CDR2 sequences are KGHSH and LQKENI. CDR3 residues: CASSPIGLRGKETLYF. CDR3 sequence (DNA): TGTGCCAGCTCACCAATTGGACTCAGGGGAAAAGAGACCCTGTACTTC.